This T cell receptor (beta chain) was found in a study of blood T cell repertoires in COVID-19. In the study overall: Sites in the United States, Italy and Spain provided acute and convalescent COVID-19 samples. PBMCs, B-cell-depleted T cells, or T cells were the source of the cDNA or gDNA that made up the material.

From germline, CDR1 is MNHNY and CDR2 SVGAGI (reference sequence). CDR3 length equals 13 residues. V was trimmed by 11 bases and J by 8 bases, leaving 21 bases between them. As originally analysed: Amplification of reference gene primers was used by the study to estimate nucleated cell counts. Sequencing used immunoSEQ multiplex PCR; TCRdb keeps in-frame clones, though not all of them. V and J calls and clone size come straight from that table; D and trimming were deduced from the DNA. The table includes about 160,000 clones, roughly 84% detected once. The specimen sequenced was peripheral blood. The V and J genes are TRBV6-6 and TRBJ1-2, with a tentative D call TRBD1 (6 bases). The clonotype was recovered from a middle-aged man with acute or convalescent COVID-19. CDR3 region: CAGRRAGAEGYTF. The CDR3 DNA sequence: TGTGCCGGCCGGCGGGCGGGGGCGGAGGGCTACACCTTC.